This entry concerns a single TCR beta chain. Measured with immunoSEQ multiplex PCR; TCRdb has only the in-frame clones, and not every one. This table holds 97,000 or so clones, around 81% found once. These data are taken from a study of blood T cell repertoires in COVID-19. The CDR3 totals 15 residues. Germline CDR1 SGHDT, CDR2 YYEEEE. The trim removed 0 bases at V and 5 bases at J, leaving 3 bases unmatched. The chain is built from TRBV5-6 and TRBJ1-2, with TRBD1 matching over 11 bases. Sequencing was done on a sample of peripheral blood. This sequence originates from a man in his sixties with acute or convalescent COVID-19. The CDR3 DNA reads TGTGCCAGCAGCTTGGGGACAGGGGGCGTTTATGGCTACACCTTC. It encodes CASSLGTGGVYGYTF.